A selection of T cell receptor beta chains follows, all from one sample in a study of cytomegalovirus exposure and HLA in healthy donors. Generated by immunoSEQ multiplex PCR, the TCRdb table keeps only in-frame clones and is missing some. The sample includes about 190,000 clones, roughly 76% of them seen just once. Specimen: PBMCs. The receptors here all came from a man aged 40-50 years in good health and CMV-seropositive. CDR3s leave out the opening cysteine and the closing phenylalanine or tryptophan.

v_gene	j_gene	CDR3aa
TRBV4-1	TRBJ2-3	ASSFQAGGTTDTQY
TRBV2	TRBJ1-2	ASRLSGLGREGYT
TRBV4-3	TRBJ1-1	ASSQNRDRGPEAF
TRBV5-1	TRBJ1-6	ASSSDRGDNSPLH
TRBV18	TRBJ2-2	ASSPRTGGATGELF
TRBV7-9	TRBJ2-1	ASTGEFGTFYNEQF
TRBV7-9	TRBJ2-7	ASSLDISAYEQY
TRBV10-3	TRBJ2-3	AISGGGPTDTQY
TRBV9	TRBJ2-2	ASSVVPGGANTGELF
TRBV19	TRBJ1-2	ASSTRDTKS
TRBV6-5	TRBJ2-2	ASSYSQGGTGELF
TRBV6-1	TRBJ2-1	ASAGRGGRYEQF
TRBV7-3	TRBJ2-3	ASSLLPQSDTQY
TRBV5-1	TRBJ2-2	ASTDSAPNTGELF
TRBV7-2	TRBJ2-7	ASRSGLSYEQY
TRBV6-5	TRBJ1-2	ASSPDSLGGYT
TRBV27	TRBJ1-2	ASSLKSGIYGYT
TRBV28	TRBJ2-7	ASSLSERPYYEQY
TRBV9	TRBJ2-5	ASSYGSGANQETQY
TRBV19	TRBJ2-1	ASRAGALEQF
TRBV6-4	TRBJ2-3	ASSVGGGDTQY
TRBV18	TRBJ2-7	ASSPLNPGRGTYEQY
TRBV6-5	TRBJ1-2	ASSYMGAGGYT
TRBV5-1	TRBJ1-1	ASSLVNSEAF
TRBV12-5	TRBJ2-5	ASGLVRTSGQETQY
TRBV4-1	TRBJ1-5	ASSQSDRGGNQPQH
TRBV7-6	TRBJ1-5	ASPRGFSNQPQH
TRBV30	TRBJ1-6	AWSGIGQGAYSPLH
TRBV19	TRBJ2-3	ASSIGGATQY
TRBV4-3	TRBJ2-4	ASSQKSSGVGGNIQY
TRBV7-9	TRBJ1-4	ASSFWGDGSNEKLF
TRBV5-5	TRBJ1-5	ASSEGGSSNQPQH
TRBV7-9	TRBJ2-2	ASSPGLAENRELF
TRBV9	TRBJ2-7	ASSVGTAPYEQY
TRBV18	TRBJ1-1	ASSPDWRGLTEAF
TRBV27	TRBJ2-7	ASTKAGDREQY
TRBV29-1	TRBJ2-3	SVESVDRVADTQY
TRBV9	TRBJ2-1	ASRGLAGRFEQF
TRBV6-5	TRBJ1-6	ASSSPGGPIGPLH
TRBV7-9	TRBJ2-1	ASSSRSGNYNEQF
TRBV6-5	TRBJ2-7	ASSPRTEYEQY
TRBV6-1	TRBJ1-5	ASSSQGAFNQPQH
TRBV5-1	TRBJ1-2	ASSFSDDYGYT
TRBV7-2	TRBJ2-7	ASSPGTSGRYEQY
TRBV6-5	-	ASRTRQGHYEQY
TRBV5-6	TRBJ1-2	ASSGQATYGYT
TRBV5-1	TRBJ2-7	ASSFPTSSYEQY
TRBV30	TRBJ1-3	AWSRTDSGNTIY
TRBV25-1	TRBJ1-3	ASSEGDDRHFGNTIY
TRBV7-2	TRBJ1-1	ASSGTGANTEAF
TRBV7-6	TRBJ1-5	ASRDSENQPQH
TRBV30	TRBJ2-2	AAGDRANGELF
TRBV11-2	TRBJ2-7	ASSSGYEQY